The entry below gives a single T cell receptor beta chain sequence along with its context. What it binds is not known. V was shortened by 4 bases and J by 6 bases, with 21 bases between the two germline ends. The CDR3 runs 16 residues. The germline V gene has CDR1 MGHRA and CDR2 YSYEKL. The entry originates in a study of cytomegalovirus exposure and HLA in healthy donors. About the study: The 130 or so validation repertoires used the same platform as the approximately 700 first-cohort repertoires (as reported by a later analysis).

Whole-study findings and limits: Cytomegalovirus association was assigned to 170 or so TCR beta chains.

The donors were members of the validation cohort, which comprised 90 to 150 subjects and was separate from the first cohort of roughly 700 subjects. The protocol was immunoSEQ multiplex PCR, while the TCRdb copy is restricted to in-frame clones and leaves out a portion. This sample has over 250,000 clones, with approximately 83% found just once. Sample: PBMCs. The chain joins TRBV4-1 to TRBJ1-1, with D perhaps matching TRBD1 (6 bases). The TCR comes from a woman under 30 in good health and CMV-seronegative. As DNA, the CDR3 is TGCGCCAGCAGCCGATTGAGACAGGATCTGGGGGCTGAAGCTTTCTTT. This encodes CASSRLRQDLGAEAFF.